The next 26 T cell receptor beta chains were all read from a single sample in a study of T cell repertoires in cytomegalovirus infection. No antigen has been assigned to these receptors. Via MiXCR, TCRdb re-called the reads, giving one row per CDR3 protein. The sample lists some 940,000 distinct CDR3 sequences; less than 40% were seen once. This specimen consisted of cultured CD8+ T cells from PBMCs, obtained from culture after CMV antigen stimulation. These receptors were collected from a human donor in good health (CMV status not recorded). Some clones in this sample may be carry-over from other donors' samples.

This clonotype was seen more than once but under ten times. As DNA, the CDR3 is TGTGCCAGTAGTCCCAGTATCCCGCCCCAGCATTTT. Encoded protein: CASSPSIPPQHF. The chain is built from TRBV19 and TRBJ1-5; D gene unclear. CDR1 is LNHDA and CDR2 is SQIVND in the germline V gene (reference sequence). Trimming stripped 5 bases from V and 9 bases from J, with 11 bases between. The CDR3 sequence is 12 residues long.

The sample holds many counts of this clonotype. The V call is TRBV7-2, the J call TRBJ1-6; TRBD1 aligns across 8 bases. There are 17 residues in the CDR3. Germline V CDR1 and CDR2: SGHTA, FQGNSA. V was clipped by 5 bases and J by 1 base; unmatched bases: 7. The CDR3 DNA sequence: TGTGCCAGCAGCGGGACAGGCGGGTGGTCCTATAATTCACCCCTCCACTTT. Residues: CASSGTGGWSYNSPLHF.

The CDR3 here is CASTGGPEAFF. In DNA, the CDR3 is TGTGCCAGCACCGGGGGCCCTGAAGCTTTCTTT. The chain combines TRBV2 with TRBJ1-1, with a tentative D call TRBD1 (6 bases). V was pared by 7 bases and J by 6 bases, with 9 bases between. The germline gives CDR1 SNHLY, CDR2 FYNNEI. CDR3 size: 11 residues.

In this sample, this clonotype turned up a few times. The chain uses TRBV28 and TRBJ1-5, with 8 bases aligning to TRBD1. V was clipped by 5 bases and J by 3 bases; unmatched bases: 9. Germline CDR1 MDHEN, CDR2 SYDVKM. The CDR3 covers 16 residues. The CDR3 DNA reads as TGTGCCAGCAGTAGGGGATACAGGGGGATCAATCAGCCCCAGCATTTT. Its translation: CASSRGYRGINQPQHF.

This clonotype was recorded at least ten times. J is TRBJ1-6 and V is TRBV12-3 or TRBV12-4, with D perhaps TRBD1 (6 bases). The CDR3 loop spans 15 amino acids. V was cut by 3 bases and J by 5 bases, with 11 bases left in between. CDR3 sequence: CASSLGGGHNSPLHF. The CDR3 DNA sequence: TGTGCCAGCAGTTTGGGCGGGGGCCATAATTCACCCCTCCACTTT.

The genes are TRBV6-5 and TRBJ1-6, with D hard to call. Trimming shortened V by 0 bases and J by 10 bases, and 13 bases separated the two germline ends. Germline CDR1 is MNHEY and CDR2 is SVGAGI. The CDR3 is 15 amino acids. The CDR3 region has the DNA TGTGCCAGCAGTTACTCGTCATCTGCGGAGTCACCCCTCCACTTT. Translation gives CASSYSSSAESPLHF.

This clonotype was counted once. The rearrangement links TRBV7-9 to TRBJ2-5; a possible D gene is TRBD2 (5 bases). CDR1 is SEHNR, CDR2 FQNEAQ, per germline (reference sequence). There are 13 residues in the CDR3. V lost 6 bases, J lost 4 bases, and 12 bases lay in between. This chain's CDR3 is CASRSGVGETQYF. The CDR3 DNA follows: TGTGCCAGCAGGTCCGGGGTGGGAGAGACCCAGTACTTC. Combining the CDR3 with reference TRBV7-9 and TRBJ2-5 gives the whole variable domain DTGVSQNPRHKITKRGQNVTFRCDPISEHNRLYWYRQTLGQGPEFLTYFQNEAQLEKSRLLSDRFSAERPKGSFSTLEIQRTEQGDSAMYLCASRSGVGETQYFGPGTRLLVL.

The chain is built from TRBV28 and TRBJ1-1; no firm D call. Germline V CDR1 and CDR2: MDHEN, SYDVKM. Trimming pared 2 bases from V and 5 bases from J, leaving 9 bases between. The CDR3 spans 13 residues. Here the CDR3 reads CASSLRVWTEAFF. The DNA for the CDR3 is TGTGCCAGCAGTTTACGGGTATGGACTGAAGCTTTCTTT.

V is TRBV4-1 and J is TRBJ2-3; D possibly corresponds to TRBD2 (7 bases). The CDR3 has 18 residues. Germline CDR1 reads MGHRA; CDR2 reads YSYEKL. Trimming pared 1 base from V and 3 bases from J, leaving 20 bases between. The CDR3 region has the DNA TGCGCCAGCAGCCAAGCGATCCTCGGGGGGCGACGGACAGATACGCAGTATTTT. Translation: CASSQAILGGRRTDTQYF.

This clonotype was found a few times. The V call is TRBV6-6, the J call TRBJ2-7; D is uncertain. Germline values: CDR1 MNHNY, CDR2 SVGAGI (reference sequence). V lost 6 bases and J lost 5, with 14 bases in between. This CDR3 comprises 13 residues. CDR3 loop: CASSPAASHEQYF. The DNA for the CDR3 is TGTGCCAGCAGCCCGGCGGCTAGTCACGAGCAGTACTTC.

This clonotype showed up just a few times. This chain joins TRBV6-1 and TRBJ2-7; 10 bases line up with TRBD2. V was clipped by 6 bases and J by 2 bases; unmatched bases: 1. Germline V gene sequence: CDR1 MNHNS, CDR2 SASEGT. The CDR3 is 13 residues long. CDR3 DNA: TGTGCCAGCAGGAGCGGGGGGGCCTACGAGCAGTACTTC. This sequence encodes CASRSGGAYEQYF.

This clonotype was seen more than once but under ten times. The CDR3 coding sequence is TGTGCCAGCAGTTACTCCCCCGTCCTGGGCCTGATTAATGAGCAGTTCTTC. Translation gives CASSYSPVLGLINEQFF. The rearrangement joins TRBV6-2 or TRBV6-3 to TRBJ2-1; D gene ambiguous. This CDR3 is built from 17 residues. V lost 0 bases, J lost 7 bases, and 19 bases lay in between. Germline values: CDR1 MNHEY, CDR2 SVGEGT.

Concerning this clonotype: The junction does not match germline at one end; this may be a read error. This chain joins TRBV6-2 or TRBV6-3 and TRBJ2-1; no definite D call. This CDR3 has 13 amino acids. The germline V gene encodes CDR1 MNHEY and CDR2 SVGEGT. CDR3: CANSYVARREQFF. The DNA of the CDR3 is TGTGCCAACAGTTACGTCGCTCGTAGGGAGCAGTTCTTC.

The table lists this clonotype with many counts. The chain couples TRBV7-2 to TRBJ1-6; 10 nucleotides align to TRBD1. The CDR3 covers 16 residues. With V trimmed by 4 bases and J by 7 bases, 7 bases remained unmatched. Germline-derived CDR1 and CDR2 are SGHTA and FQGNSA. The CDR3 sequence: CASSSRDRGLNSPLHF. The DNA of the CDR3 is TGTGCCAGCAGCTCCCGGGACAGGGGATTGAATTCACCCCTCCACTTT.

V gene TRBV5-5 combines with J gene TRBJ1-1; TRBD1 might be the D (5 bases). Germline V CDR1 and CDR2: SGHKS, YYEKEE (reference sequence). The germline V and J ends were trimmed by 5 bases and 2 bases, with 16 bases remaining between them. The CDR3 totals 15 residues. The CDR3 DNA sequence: TGTGCCAGCAGTTTCGACAGTAGGACTAACACTGAAGCTTTCTTT. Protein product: CASSFDSRTNTEAFF. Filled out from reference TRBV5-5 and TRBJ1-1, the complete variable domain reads DAGVTQSPTHLIKTRGQQVTLRCSPISGHKSVSWYQQVLGQGPQFIFQYYEKEERGRGNFPDRFSARQFPNYSSELNVNALLLGDSALYLCASSFDSRTNTEAFFGQGTRLTVV.

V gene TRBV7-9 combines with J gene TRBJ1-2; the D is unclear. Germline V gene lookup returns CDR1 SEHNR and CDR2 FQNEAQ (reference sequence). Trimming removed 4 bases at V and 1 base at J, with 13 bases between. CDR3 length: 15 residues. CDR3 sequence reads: CASSSPFFVNYGYTF. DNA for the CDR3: TGTGCCAGCAGCTCTCCTTTTTTCGTTAACTATGGCTACACCTTC.

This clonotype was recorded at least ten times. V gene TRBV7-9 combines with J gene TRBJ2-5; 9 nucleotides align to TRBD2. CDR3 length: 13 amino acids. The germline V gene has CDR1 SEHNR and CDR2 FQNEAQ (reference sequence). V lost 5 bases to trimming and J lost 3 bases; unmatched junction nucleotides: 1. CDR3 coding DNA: TGTGCCAGCAGCCCTAGCGGGGAAGAGACCCAGTACTTC. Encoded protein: CASSPSGEETQYF.

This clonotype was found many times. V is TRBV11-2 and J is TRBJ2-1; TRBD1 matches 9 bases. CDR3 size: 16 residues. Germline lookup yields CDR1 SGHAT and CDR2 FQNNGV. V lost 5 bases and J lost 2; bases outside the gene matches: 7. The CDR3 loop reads CASSTPGQGAYNEQFF. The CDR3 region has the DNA TGTGCCAGCAGCACCCCGGGACAGGGAGCCTACAATGAGCAGTTCTTC. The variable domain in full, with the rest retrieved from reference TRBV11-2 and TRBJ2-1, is EAGVAQSPRYKIIEKRQSVAFWCNPISGHATLYWYQQILGQGPKLLIQFQNNGVVDDSQLPKDRFSAERLKGVDSTLKIQPAKLEDSAVYLCASSTPGQGAYNEQFFGPGTRLTVL.

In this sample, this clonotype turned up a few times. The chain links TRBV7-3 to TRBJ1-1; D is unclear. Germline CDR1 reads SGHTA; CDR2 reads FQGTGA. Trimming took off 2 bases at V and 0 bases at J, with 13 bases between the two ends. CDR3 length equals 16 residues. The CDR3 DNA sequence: TGTGCCAGCAGCTTACTTCAGGATCCTATGAACACTGAAGCTTTCTTT. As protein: CASSLLQDPMNTEAFF.

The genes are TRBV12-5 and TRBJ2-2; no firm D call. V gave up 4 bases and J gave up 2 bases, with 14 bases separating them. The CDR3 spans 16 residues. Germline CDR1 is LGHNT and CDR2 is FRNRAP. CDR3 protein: CASGSLLGDNTGELFF. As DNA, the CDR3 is TGTGCTAGTGGTTCCCTCCTAGGAGACAACACCGGGGAGCTGTTTTTT. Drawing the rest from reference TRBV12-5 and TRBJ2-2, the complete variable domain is DARVTQTPRHKVTEMGQEVTMRCQPILGHNTVFWYRQTMMQGLELLAYFRNRAPLDDSGMPKDRFSAEMPDATLATLKIQPSEPRDSAVYFCASGSLLGDNTGELFFGEGSRLTVL.

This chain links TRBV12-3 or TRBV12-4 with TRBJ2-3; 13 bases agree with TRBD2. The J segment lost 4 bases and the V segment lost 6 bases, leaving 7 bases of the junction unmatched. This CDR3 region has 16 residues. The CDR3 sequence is CASSRLAGGLADTQYF. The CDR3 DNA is TGTGCCAGCAGCAGACTAGCGGGGGGCCTGGCAGATACGCAGTATTTT.

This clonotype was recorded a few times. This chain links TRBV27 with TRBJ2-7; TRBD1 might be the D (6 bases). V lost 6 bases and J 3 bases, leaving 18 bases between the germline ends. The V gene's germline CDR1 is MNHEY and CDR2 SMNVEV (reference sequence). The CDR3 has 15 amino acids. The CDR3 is CASSLDRSGIYEQYV. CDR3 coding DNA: TGTGCCAGCAGCCTAGACAGGTCGGGGATCTACGAGCAGTACGTC.

As DNA, the CDR3 is TGTGCCAGTAGTAGTCGACACTCCTTCCGTATGAACACTGAAGCTTTCTTT. Its protein product is CASSSRHSFRMNTEAFF. The chain combines TRBV19 with TRBJ1-1; D not resolved. Germline V gives CDR1 LNHDA, CDR2 SQIVND (reference sequence). CDR3 size: 17 residues. Trimming cost V 4 bases and J 0 bases, with 18 bases left between them.

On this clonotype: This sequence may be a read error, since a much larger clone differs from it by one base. DNA for the CDR3: TGTGCCAACAGCTCCCCGGCGGGGGCGGCGGGAGATACGCAGTATTTT. Translated, it gives CANSSPAGAAGDTQYF. V and J are TRBV7-6 and TRBJ2-3; tentative D call: TRBD2 (7 bases). The CDR3 covers 16 residues. The germline V gene has CDR1 SGHVS and CDR2 FNYEAQ.

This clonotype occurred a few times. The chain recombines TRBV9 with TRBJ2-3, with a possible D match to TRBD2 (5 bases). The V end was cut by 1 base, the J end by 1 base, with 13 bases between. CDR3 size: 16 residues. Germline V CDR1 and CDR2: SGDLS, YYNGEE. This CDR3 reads CASSVRIGEGTDTQYF. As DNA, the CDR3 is TGTGCCAGCAGCGTACGGATCGGGGAAGGCACAGATACGCAGTATTTT. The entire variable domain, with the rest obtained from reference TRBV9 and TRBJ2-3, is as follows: DSGVTQTPKHLITATGQRVTLRCSPRSGDLSVYWYQQSLDQGLQFLIQYYNGEERAKGNILERFSAQQFPDLHSELNLSSLELGDSALYFCASSVRIGEGTDTQYFGPGTRLTVL.

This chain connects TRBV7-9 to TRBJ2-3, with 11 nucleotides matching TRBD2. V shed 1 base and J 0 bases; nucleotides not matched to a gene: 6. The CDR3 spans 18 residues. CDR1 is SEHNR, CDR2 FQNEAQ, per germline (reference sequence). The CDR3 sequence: CASSLELAGGSSTDTQYF. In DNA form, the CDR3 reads TGTGCCAGCAGCTTAGAATTAGCGGGGGGGAGTAGCACAGATACGCAGTATTTT. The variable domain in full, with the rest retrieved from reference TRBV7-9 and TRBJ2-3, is DTGVSQNPRHKITKRGQNVTFRCDPISEHNRLYWYRQTLGQGPEFLTYFQNEAQLEKSRLLSDRFSAERPKGSFSTLEIQRTEQGDSAMYLCASSLELAGGSSTDTQYFGPGTRLTVL.